One and the same sample provided the 25 T cell receptor beta chains below, sequenced in a study of blood T cell repertoires in COVID-19. Profiling relied on immunoSEQ multiplex PCR, and the TCRdb table lists in-frame clones only, not all of them. The table shows roughly 200,000 clones, with around 84% occurring only once. The material sequenced was peripheral blood. The receptors stem from a woman older than 75 with acute or convalescent COVID-19.

There are a few counts of this clone. CDR3 loop: CASSPSLVGQGVYGYTF. The CDR3 DNA follows: TGTGCCAGCTCACCAAGTTTAGTCGGACAGGGAGTCTATGGCTACACCTTC. The chain has TRBV18 and TRBJ1-2; TRBD1 aligns across 8 bases. There are 17 residues in the CDR3. Per the germline V gene, CDR1 is KGHSH and CDR2 is LQKENI. The V gene end was trimmed by 2 bases and the J gene end by 4 bases; junction bases not matched to a gene: 12.

The chain is built from TRBV2 and TRBJ1-4; D unresolved. Trimming took off 6 bases at V and 0 bases at J, with 11 bases between the two ends. The length of the CDR3 is 15 residues. The V gene's germline CDR1 is SNHLY and CDR2 FYNNEI. The CDR3 sequence: CASRRLGATNEKLFF. The CDR3 region has the DNA TGTGCCAGCAGGAGACTCGGGGCAACTAATGAAAAACTGTTTTTT.

This chain joins TRBV28 and TRBJ1-2; tentatively, D is TRBD1 (5 bases). The CDR3 loop spans 11 amino acids. Germline V lookup: CDR1 MDHEN, CDR2 SYDVKM. The ends were cut back, 4 bases at V and 9 bases at J, with 9 bases in the middle. The chain's CDR3 is CASSSQGSYTF. CDR3 sequence (DNA): TGTGCCAGCAGTTCCCAGGGAAGCTACACCTTC.

The genes are TRBV19 and TRBJ2-5; D perhaps matches TRBD1 (5 bases). There are 13 residues in the CDR3. Per germline, CDR1 LNHDA and CDR2 SQIVND (reference sequence). Trimming removed 10 bases from V and 1 base from J, with 13 bases in between. As DNA, the CDR3 is TGTGCCACTCGTGATAGGGGCCAAGAGACCCAGTACTTC. Its translation is CATRDRGQETQYF.

J is TRBJ2-1 and V is TRBV5-1, with D unclear. This CDR3 comprises 13 residues. Trimming removed 0 bases at V and 5 bases at J, with 6 bases between. Per germline, CDR1 SGHRS and CDR2 YFSETQ. The CDR3 nucleotides read TGCGCCAGCAGCTTGGTACCAGACAATGAGCAGTTCTTC. Its protein product is CASSLVPDNEQFF.

The chain is built from TRBV7-2 and TRBJ1-2; TRBD1 might be the D (6 bases). Per germline, CDR1 SGHTA and CDR2 FQGNSA. V lost 1 base and J lost 3, with 9 bases in between. This CDR3 has 14 amino acids. The CDR3 nucleotides read TGTGCCAGCAGCTTAGGAGGGGGTGACTATGGCTACACCTTC. Translating gives CASSLGGGDYGYTF. Based on the CDR3 plus reference TRBV7-2 and TRBJ1-2, the full variable domain is GAGVSQSPSNKVTEKGKDVELRCDPISGHTALYWYRQSLGQGLEFLIYFQGNSAPDKSGLPSDRFSAERTGGSVSTLTIQRTQQEDSAVYLCASSLGGGDYGYTFGSGTRLTVV.

This clone was seen a few times. The genes are TRBV27 and TRBJ1-4; tentative D call: TRBD1 (6 bases). The length of the CDR3 is 15 residues. V was pared by 1 base and J by 4 bases, with 10 bases between. Germline loops: CDR1 MNHEY, CDR2 SMNVEV (reference sequence). In DNA form, the CDR3 reads TGTGCCAGCAGTTTATTCCTACAGGGTAATGAAAAACTGTTTTTT. Translated: CASSLFLQGNEKLFF.

In its sample, this clone was seen once. The genes are TRBV29-1 and TRBJ2-3; D not resolved. This CDR3 has 12 amino acids. The V end was cut by 4 bases, the J end by 2 bases, with 7 bases between. CDR1 is SQVTM, CDR2 ANQGSEA, per germline. CDR3 bases: TGCAGCGTTGCCCAGGACACAGATACGCAGTATTTT. This sequence encodes CSVAQDTDTQYF.

The gene calls are TRBV7-6 and TRBJ1-1; perhaps TRBD1 as D (5 bases). Trimming shortened V by 2 bases and J by 1 base, and 11 bases separated the two germline ends. The CDR3 is 15 residues long. CDR1 is SGHVS, CDR2 FNYEAQ, per germline. The chain's CDR3 is CASSLTTGPNTEAFF. The CDR3 DNA sequence: TGTGCCAGCAGCTTAACAACAGGACCGAACACTGAAGCTTTCTTT.

The V gene is TRBV6-5, the J gene TRBJ1-1; TRBD1 is a possible D gene (6 bases). Deletions cut 4 bases from V and 3 bases from J, with 12 bases between. The CDR3 runs to 14 residues. Germline assignment: CDR1 MNHEY and CDR2 SVGAGI. The CDR3 region is CASSLAGDDTEAFF. In DNA form, the CDR3 reads TGTGCCAGCAGTTTGGCAGGGGATGACACTGAAGCTTTCTTT.

This clone was observed a few times. The chain combines TRBV18 with TRBJ1-5, with D possibly TRBD1 on 5 matching bases. Trimming pared 5 bases from V and 9 bases from J, leaving 11 bases between. CDR3 size: 12 residues. Germline assignment: CDR1 KGHSH and CDR2 LQKENI. This CDR3 is CASSVQGPPQHF. The CDR3 DNA reads TGTGCCAGCTCAGTCCAGGGTCCGCCCCAGCATTTT.

This chain links TRBV19 with TRBJ2-3, with 12 bases aligning to TRBD2. The ends lost 5 bases at V and 3 bases at J; junction bases unmatched: 3. This CDR3 spans 15 amino acids. CDR1 and CDR2 (germline): LNHDA, SQIVND (reference sequence). The CDR3 region has the DNA TGTGCCAGTAGTTCCCTAGCGGGAGGGACAGATACGCAGTATTTT. Encoded protein: CASSSLAGGTDTQYF.

This chain connects TRBV7-2 to TRBJ2-5; 11 bases align to TRBD2. This CDR3 has 14 amino acids. V was pared by 5 bases and J by 4 bases, with 3 bases of the junction left unmatched. Germline-derived CDR1 and CDR2 are SGHTA and FQGNSA. The CDR3: CASSEGLAGETQYF. The DNA of the CDR3 is TGTGCCAGCAGCGAAGGACTAGCGGGAGAGACCCAGTACTTC.

The chain has TRBV11-2 and TRBJ2-1; 13 bases map to TRBD2. The V gene end was trimmed by 5 bases and the J gene end by 6 bases; junction bases not matched to a gene: 13. This CDR3 has 18 amino acids. The V gene's germline CDR1 is SGHAT and CDR2 FQNNGV. This CDR3 reads CASSPRTSGSLGLNEQFF. In DNA, the CDR3 is TGTGCCAGCAGCCCCCGGACTAGCGGGAGTTTGGGTCTCAATGAGCAGTTCTTC.

The rearrangement uses TRBV11-2 and TRBJ2-3; 7 bases map to TRBD2. Germline V lookup: CDR1 SGHAT, CDR2 FQNNGV. The CDR3 sequence is 15 residues long. V shed 3 bases and J 4 bases; nucleotides not matched to a gene: 7. The CDR3, as DNA: TGTGCCAGCAGCTTTAGCGGGTGGATGGCAGATACGCAGTATTTT. It specifies CASSFSGWMADTQYF.

The V gene is TRBV6-2 or TRBV6-3, the J gene TRBJ2-3; D might be TRBD2 (5 bases). Germline V gene lookup returns CDR1 MNHEY and CDR2 SVGEGT. The length of the CDR3 is 16 residues. V was shortened by 0 bases and J by 1 base, with 11 bases between the two germline ends. CDR3 bases: TGTGCCAGCAGTTACTCGTCCCTAGCCGGCACAGATACGCAGTATTTT. Protein sequence: CASSYSSLAGTDTQYF.

The CDR3 DNA reads as TGTGCCACCCTAGACAGGGTCAACTATGGCTACACCTTC. As protein: CATLDRVNYGYTF. The genes are TRBV6-5 and TRBJ1-2, with 7 bases aligning to TRBD1. V trimming: 10 bases; J trimming: 2 bases; junction bases outside the gene matches: 7. This CDR3 has 13 amino acids. The germline V gene has CDR1 MNHEY and CDR2 SVGAGI.

The chain carries TRBV6-1 and TRBJ1-1; 10 positions agree with TRBD1. The CDR3 is made up of 17 amino acids. Germline-derived CDR1 and CDR2 are MNHNS and SASEGT. V lost 1 base, J lost 5 bases, and 10 bases stayed unmatched. The CDR3 sequence is CASSEVGTGVLRTEAFF. The CDR3 DNA sequence: TGTGCCAGCAGTGAAGTTGGGACAGGGGTCTTGAGGACTGAAGCTTTCTTT.

This clone occurred a few times. This CDR3 reads CASSDNSAKAFF. The CDR3, as DNA: TGTGCCAGCAGCGACAATTCCGCGAAAGCTTTCTTT. This sequence joins TRBV7-9 and TRBJ1-1; D is undetermined. The CDR3 has 12 amino acids. Trimming cost V 5 bases and J 9 bases, with 13 bases left between them. CDR1 is SEHNR and CDR2 is FQNEAQ in the germline V gene (reference sequence).

The V gene is TRBV7-2, the J gene TRBJ2-3; D may be TRBD2 (5 bases). The length of the CDR3 is 14 residues. CDR1 is SGHTA and CDR2 is FQGNSA in the germline V gene. Deletions cut 2 bases from V and 3 bases from J, with 9 bases between. Written as DNA, the CDR3 is TGTGCCAGCAGCTTATGGCGGGTGACAGATACGCAGTATTTT. Translating it yields CASSLWRVTDTQYF.

The rearrangement uses TRBV5-3 and TRBJ2-5, with TRBD1 as a possible D gene (5 bases). Being an ORF, TRBV5-3 has a function that is uncertain. V was trimmed by 3 bases and J by 5 bases, leaving 11 bases between them. The CDR3 totals 13 residues. DNA for the CDR3: TGTGCCAGAAGCTGGGAAGGGGCGGAGACCCAGTACTTC. Its translation: CARSWEGAETQYF.

The gene calls are TRBV27 and TRBJ2-5; TRBD1 is a possible D gene (5 bases). V was clipped by 4 bases and J by 2 bases, with 11 bases between them. Germline V gives CDR1 MNHEY, CDR2 SMNVEV (reference sequence). The CDR3 is 14 amino acids. CDR3 loop: CASSSRTFQETQYF. The CDR3 DNA reads as TGTGCCAGCAGTTCTCGGACATTTCAAGAGACCCAGTACTTC.

The chain carries TRBV30 and TRBJ1-5, with a possible D match to TRBD1 (6 bases). This CDR3 comprises 15 residues. Germline V lookup: CDR1 GTSNPN, CDR2 SVGIG (reference sequence). Trimming left V 0 bases short and J 0 bases short, with 9 bases between. The CDR3 sequence is CAWSVRGISNQPQHF. CDR3 bases: TGTGCCTGGAGTGTCAGGGGAATTAGCAATCAGCCCCAGCATTTT.

The chain combines TRBV6-5 with TRBJ2-2; 8 nucleotides match TRBD1. The V gene's germline CDR1 is MNHEY and CDR2 SVGAGI. The CDR3 is made up of 16 amino acids. V shed 4 bases, J shed 1 base, and the junction held 5 bases outside the gene matches. CDR3 residues: CASSSGQGRNTGELFF. Written as DNA, the CDR3 is TGTGCCAGCAGTTCAGGACAGGGCAGGAACACCGGGGAGCTGTTTTTT.

Comment on this clone: A read error may account for a junction end that differs from germline. The rearrangement uses TRBV20-1 and TRBJ1-2; TRBD1 matches at 9 bases. The CDR3 has 9 amino acids. Germline loops: CDR1 DFQATT, CDR2 SNEGSKA (reference sequence). CDR3 coding DNA: TGTACAGGGGGCGATGGCTACACCTTC. This gives the protein CTGGDGYTF.